This TCR beta chain stems from a study of CD8 T cells in ankylosing spondylitis. Whole-study findings and limits: Blood from ankylosing spondylitis patients appeared to carry a characteristic roughly 8-variant TCR beta motif. Earlier reports found some motif variants in synovial fluid and blood in reactive arthritis. It was reported that disease-linked clones were significantly enriched in matched ankylosing spondylitis synovial fluid.

Quantitative molecular-barcoded 5'-RACE generated the TCR beta libraries. TCRdb re-called the 5' RACE reads with MiXCR, one entry per CDR3 protein. The sample lists roughly 350,000 distinct CDR3 sequences; less than 9.5% were seen once. Note on this clonotype: Its matching antigen is unknown.

With 3 bases removed from V and 5 bases from J, the gap between germline ends came to 11 bases. The length of the CDR3 is 13 residues. Per the germline V gene, CDR1 is MGHDK and CDR2 is SYGVNS. The chain has TRBV25-1 and TRBJ2-7, with D possibly being TRBD1 (6 bases). This TCR was sampled from a male donor with ankylosing spondylitis. The sequenced sample consisted of blood, either unsorted or a sorted T cell fraction (not recorded which). The CDR3 protein is CASSDRGSHEQYF. In DNA, the CDR3 is TGTGCCAGCAGTGACAGGGGAAGCCACGAGCAGTACTTC.